This entry features one TCR beta chain sequence. Its cognate antigen is unknown. The sample is drawn from a study of T cells in Graves' hyperthyroidism and ophthalmopathy. Study-level findings and limits: With a median lead of around 6.7 months before onset, the model predicted ophthalmopathy.

Losses at the gene ends were 3 bases for V and 4 bases for J; bases not matched to a gene: 14. Germline lookup yields CDR1 DFQATT and CDR2 SNEGSKA (reference sequence). This CDR3 has 16 residues. Subjects aged 18 to 65 presented with newly diagnosed hyperthyroidism of less than 2 months' duration. TCR beta CDR3 region amplification was performed from RNA transcripts. Primed by the HTBI set, a first-round RT-PCR was run on the TCR CDR3. TCRdb re-called the multiplex PCR reads with MiXCR, one entry per CDR3 protein. The profile covers over 700,000 distinct CDR3 sequences, with roughly a third appearing a single time and around 32% taken by the ten largest.

This TCR was recovered from a woman in her thirties or forties with Graves' hyperthyroidism. Sample: blood. V gene TRBV20-1 combines with J gene TRBJ2-7, with TRBD2 matching over 8 bases. As DNA, the CDR3 is TGCAGTGCTAGCCCGGGGAGCGGGAGTAAAAAATACGAGCAGTACTTC. Protein sequence: CSASPGSGSKKYEQYF.